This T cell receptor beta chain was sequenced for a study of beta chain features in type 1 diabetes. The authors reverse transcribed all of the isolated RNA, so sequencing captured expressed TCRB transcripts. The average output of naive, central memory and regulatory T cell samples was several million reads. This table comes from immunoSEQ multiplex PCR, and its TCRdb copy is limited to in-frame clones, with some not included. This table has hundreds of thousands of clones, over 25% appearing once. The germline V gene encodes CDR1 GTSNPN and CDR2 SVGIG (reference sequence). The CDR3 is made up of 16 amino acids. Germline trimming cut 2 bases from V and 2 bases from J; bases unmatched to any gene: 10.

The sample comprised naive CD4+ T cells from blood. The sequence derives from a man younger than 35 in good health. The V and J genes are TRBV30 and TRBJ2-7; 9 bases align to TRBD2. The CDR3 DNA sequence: TGTGCCTGGAGTTTGGGTGGACTAGCGACAACCTACGAGCAGTACTTC. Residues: CAWSLGGLATTYEQYF.